This TCR beta chain was captured in a study of shared clonotypes between healthy human individuals. Germline assignment: CDR1 SGHRS and CDR2 YFSETQ. This CDR3 region has 15 residues. Trimming took 2 bases from V and 1 from J; bases not matched to a gene: 3. Sequencing was performed with immunoSEQ multiplex PCR; in TCRdb, only in-frame clones are kept and a portion is missing. In the table there are 850,000 to 1,100,000 clones, approximately 80% of which are singletons. The receptor's source is a man between 18 and 35 years old in good health. Some clones in this sample may be carry-over from other donors' samples. Sequencing was carried out using memory CD4+ T cells from PBMCs. Described subset: CD45RA-negative fraction. The chain couples TRBV5-1 to TRBJ1-1, with 9 bases aligning to TRBD1. CDR3 bases: TGCGCCAGCAGCTTTATGGGACAGGGGAACACTGAAGCTTTCTTT. Translated, it gives CASSFMGQGNTEAFF.